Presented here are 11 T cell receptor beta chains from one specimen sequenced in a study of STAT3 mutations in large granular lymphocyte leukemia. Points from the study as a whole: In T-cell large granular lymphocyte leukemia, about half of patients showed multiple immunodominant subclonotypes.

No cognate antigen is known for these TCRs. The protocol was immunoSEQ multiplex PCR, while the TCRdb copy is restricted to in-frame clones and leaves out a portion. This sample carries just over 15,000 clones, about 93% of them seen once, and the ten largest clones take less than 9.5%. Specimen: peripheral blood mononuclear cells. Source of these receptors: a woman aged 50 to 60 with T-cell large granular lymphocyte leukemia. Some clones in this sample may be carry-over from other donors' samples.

CDR3 bases: TGTGCCAGCAGTTTCGTTCTTGTGGGCGGGAACAATGAGCAGTTCTTC. Translating gives CASSFVLVGGNNEQFF. The J gene is TRBJ2-1, the V gene TRBV27, with D maybe TRBD2 (6 bases). This CDR3 comprises 16 residues. Trimming removed 3 bases from V and 5 bases from J, with 17 bases in between. Germline-derived CDR1 and CDR2 are MNHEY and SMNVEV (reference sequence).

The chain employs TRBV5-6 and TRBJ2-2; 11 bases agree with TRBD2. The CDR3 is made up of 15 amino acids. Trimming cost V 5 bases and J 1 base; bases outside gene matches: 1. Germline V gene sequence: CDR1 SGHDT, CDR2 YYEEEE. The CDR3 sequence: CASRLAGVNTGELFF. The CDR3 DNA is TGTGCCAGCAGACTAGCGGGAGTGAACACCGGGGAGCTGTTTTTT.

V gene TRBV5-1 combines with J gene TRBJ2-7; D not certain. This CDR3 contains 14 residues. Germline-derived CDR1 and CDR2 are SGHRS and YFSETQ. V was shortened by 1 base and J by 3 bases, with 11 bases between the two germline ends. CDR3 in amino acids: CASSLQASSYEQYF. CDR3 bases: TGCGCCAGCAGCTTGCAGGCCAGCAGCTACGAGCAGTACTTC.

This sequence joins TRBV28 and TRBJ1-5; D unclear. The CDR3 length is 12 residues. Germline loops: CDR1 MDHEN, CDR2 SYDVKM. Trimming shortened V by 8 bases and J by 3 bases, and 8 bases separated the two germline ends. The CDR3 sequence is CASWALNQPQHF. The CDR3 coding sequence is TGTGCCAGCTGGGCCCTCAATCAGCCCCAGCATTTT.

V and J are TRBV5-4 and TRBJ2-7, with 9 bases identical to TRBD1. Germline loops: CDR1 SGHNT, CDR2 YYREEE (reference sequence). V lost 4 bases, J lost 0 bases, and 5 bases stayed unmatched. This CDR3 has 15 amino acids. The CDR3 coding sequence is TGTGCCAGCAGCCTGGGGACAGGGAGCTCCTACGAGCAGTACTTC. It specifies CASSLGTGSSYEQYF.

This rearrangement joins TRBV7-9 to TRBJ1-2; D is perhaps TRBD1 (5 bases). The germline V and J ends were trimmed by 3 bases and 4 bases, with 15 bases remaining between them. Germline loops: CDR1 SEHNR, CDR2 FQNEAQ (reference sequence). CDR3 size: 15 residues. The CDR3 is CASSFPGGGSYGYTF. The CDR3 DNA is TGTGCCAGCAGCTTTCCGGGGGGGGGATCCTATGGCTACACCTTC. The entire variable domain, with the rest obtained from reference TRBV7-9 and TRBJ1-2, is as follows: DTGVSQNPRHKITKRGQNVTFRCDPISEHNRLYWYRQTLGQGPEFLTYFQNEAQLEKSRLLSDRFSAERPKGSFSTLEIQRTEQGDSAMYLCASSFPGGGSYGYTFGSGTRLTVV.

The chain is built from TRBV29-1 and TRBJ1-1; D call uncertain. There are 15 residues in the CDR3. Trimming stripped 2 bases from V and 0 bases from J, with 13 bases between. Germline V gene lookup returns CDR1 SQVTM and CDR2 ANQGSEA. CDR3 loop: CSVEPWAGVNTEAFF. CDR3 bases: TGCAGCGTTGAACCTTGGGCAGGAGTGAACACTGAAGCTTTCTTT.

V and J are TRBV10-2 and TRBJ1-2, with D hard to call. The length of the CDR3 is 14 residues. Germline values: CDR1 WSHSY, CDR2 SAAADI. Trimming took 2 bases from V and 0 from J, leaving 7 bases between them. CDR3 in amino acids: CASSEGRTNYGYTF. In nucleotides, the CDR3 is TGCGCCAGCAGTGAGGGCCGAACTAACTATGGCTACACCTTC.

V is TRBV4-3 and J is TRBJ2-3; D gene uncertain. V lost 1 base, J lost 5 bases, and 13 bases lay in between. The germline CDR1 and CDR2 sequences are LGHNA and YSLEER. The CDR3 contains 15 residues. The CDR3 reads CASSQGHLGGDTQYF. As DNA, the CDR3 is TGCGCCAGCAGCCAAGGACACTTAGGTGGAGATACGCAGTATTTT.

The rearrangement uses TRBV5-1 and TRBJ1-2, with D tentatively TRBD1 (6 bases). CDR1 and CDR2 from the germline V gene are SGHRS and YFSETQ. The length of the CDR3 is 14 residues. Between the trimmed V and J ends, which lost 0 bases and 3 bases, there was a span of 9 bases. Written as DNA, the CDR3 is TGCGCCAGCAGCTTGGGGCAGGGGCACTATGGCTACACCTTC. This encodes CASSLGQGHYGYTF.

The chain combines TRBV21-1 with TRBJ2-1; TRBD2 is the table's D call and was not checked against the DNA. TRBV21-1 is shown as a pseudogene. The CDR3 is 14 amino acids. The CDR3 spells CASSNLGGDNEQFF. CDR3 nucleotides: TGTGCCAGCAGCAACCTAGGGGGGGACAATGAGCAGTTCTTC.